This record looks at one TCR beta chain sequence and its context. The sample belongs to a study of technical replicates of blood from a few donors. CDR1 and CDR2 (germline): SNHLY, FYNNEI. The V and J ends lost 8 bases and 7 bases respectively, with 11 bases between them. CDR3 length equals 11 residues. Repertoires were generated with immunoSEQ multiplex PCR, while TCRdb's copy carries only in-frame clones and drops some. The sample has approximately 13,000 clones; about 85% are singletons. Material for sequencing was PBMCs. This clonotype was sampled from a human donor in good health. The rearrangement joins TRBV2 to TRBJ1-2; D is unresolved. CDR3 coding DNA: TGTGCCAGCCGACGGGATAGTGGCTACACCTTC. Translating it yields CASRRDSGYTF.